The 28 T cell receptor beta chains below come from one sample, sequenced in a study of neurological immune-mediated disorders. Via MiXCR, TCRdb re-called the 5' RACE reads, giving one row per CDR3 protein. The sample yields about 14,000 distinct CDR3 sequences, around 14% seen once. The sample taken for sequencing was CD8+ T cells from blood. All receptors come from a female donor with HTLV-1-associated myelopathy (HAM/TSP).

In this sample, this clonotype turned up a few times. The CDR3 nucleotides are TGTGCCAGCAGTTCATCAAATTCAGGGGACGGGGCCAACGTCCTGACTTTC. As protein: CASSSSNSGDGANVLTF. The chain joins TRBV6-5 to TRBJ2-6; D is possibly TRBD1 (6 bases). The CDR3 contains 17 residues. V was trimmed by 4 bases and J by 4 bases, leaving 17 bases between them. CDR1 and CDR2 from the germline V gene are MNHEY and SVGAGI.

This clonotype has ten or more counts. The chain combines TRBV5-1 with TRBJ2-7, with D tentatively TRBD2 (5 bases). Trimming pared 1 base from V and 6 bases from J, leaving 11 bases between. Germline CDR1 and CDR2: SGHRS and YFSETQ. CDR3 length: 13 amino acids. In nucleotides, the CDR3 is TGCGCCAGCAGCTTGATCGGGGTACCCGAGCAGTACTTC. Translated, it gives CASSLIGVPEQYF. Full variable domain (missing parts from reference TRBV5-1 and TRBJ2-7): KAGVTQTPRYLIKTRGQQVTLSCSPISGHRSVSWYQQTPGQGLQFLFEYFSETQRNKGNFPGRFSGRQFSNSRSEMNVSTLELGDSALYLCASSLIGVPEQYFGPGTRLTVT.

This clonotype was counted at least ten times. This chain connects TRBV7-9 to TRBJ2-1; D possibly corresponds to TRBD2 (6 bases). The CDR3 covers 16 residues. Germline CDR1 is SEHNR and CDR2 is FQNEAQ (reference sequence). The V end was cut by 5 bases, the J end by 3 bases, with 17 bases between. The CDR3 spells CASSPSEQKYYNEQFF. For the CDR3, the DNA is TGTGCCAGCAGCCCTAGCGAGCAGAAATACTACAATGAGCAGTTCTTC.

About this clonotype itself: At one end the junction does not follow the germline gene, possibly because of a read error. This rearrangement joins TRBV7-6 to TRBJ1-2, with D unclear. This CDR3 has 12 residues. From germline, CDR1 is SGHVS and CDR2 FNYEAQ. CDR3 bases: TGTGCCAGCAGCAGAACCTGGAGGAACCACATCTTC. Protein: CASSRTWRNHIF.

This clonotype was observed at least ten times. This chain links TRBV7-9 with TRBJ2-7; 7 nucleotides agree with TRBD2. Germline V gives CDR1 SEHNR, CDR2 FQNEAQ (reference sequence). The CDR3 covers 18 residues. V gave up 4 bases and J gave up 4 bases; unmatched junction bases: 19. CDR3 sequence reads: CASSSGRAEDLRWYEQYF. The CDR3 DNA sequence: TGTGCCAGCAGCTCAGGGAGGGCGGAGGACCTGAGGTGGTACGAGCAGTACTTC.

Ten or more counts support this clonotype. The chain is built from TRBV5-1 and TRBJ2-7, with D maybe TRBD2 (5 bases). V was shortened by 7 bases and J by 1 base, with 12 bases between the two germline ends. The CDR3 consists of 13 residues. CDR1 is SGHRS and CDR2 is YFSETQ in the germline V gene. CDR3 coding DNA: TGCGCCAGCTCGGGGTCCGATTCCTACGAGCAGTACTTC. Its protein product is CASSGSDSYEQYF.

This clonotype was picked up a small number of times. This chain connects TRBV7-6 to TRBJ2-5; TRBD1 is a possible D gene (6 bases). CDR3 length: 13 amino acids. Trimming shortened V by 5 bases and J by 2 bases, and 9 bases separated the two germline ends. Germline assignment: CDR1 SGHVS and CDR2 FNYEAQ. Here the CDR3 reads CASSRTVQETQYF. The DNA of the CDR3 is TGTGCCAGCAGCAGGACAGTACAAGAGACCCAGTACTTC.

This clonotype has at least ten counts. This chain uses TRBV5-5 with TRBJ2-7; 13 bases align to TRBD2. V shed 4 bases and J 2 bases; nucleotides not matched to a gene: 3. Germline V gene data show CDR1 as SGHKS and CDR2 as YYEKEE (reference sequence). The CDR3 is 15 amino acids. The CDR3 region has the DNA TGTGCCAGCAGCCCACTAGCGGGGGGGACCTACGAGCAGTACTTC. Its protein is CASSPLAGGTYEQYF.

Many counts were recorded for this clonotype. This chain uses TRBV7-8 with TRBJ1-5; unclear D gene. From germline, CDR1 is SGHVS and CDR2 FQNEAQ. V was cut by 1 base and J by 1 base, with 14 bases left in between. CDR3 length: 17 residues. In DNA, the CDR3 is TGTGCCAGCAGCTTAGGCTTCGGAAGAGACAGCAATCAGCCCCAGCATTTT. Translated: CASSLGFGRDSNQPQHF.

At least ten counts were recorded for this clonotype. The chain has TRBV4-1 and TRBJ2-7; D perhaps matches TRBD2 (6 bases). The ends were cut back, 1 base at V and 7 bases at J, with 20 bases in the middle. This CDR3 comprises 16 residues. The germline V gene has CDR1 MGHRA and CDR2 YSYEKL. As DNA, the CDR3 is TGCGCCAGCAGCCAAGTGACCCGTGGAGGGCCGGGTGAGCAGTACTTC. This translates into CASSQVTRGGPGEQYF.

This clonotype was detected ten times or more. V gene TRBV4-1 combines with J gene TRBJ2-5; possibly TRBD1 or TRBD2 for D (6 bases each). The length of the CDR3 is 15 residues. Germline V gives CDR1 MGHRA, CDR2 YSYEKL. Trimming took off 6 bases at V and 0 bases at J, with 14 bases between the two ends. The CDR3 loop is CASRGGSGHQETQYF. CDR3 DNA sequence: TGCGCCAGCAGAGGGGGGAGCGGCCACCAAGAGACCCAGTACTTC.

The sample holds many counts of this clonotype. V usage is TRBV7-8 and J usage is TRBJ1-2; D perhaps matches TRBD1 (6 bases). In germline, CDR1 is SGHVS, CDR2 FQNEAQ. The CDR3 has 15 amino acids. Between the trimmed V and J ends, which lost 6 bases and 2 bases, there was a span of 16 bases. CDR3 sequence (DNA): TGTGCCAGCAGACCAGAGACACAGGGAAACTATGGCTACACCTTC. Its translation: CASRPETQGNYGYTF. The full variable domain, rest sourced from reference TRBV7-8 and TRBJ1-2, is GAGVSQSPRYKVAKRGQDVALRCDPISGHVSLFWYQQALGQGPEFLTYFQNEAQLDKSGLPSDRFFAERPEGSVSTLKIQRTQQEDSAVYLCASRPETQGNYGYTFGSGTRLTVV.

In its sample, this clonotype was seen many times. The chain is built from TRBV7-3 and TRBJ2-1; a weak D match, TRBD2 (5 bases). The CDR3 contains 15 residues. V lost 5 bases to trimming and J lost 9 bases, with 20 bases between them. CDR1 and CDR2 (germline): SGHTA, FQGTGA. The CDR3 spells CASSPSFAGSGEQFF. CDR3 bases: TGTGCCAGCAGCCCCTCTTTCGCGGGCAGCGGTGAGCAGTTCTTC.

The CDR3 nucleotides read TGTGCCAGCCGCGGGGGCACTGAAGCTTTCTTT. Translating it yields CASRGGTEAFF. The chain employs TRBV7-6 and TRBJ1-1; TRBD1 is a possible D gene (5 bases). V lost 8 bases to trimming and J lost 4 bases, with 8 bases between them. Germline CDR1 SGHVS, CDR2 FNYEAQ. The CDR3 length is 11 residues.

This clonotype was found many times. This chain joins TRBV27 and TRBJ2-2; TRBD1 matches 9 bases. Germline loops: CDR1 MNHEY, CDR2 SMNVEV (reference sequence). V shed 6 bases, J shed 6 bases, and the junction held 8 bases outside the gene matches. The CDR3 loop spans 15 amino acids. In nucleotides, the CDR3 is TGTGCCAGCAGGGACGGGACAGGGATCGCCGGGGAGCTGTTTTTT. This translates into CASRDGTGIAGELFF.

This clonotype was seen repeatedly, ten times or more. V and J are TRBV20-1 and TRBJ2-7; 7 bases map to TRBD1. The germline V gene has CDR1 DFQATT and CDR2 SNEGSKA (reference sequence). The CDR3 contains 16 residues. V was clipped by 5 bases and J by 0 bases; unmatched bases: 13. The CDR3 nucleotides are TGCAGTGCTCAGCGCCCCCGGGACAGCCTCTCCTACGAGCAGTACTTC. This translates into CSAQRPRDSLSYEQYF.

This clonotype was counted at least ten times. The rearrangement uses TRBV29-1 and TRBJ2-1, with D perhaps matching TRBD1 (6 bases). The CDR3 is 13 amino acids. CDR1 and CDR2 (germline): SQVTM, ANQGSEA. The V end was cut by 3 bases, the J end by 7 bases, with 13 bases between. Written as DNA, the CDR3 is TGCAGCGTTGATGGTCTGAGGGGGAATGAGCAGTTCTTC. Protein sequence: CSVDGLRGNEQFF.

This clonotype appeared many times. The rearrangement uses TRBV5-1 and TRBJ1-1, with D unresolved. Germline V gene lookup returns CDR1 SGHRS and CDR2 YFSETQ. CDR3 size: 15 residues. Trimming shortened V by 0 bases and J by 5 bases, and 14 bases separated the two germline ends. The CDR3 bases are TGCGCCAGCAGCTTGGGTGTAGGGAAGGGTACTGAAGCTTTCTTT. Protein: CASSLGVGKGTEAFF.

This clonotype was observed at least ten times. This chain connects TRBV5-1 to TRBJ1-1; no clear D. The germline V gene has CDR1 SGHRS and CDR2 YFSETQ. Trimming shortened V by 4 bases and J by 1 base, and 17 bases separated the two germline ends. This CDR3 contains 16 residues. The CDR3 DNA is TGCGCCAGCAGCCAAACCCCCGCGAGGGAGAACACTGAAGCTTTCTTT. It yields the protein CASSQTPARENTEAFF. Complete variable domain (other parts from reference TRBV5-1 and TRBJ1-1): KAGVTQTPRYLIKTRGQQVTLSCSPISGHRSVSWYQQTPGQGLQFLFEYFSETQRNKGNFPGRFSGRQFSNSRSEMNVSTLELGDSALYLCASSQTPARENTEAFFGQGTRLTVV.

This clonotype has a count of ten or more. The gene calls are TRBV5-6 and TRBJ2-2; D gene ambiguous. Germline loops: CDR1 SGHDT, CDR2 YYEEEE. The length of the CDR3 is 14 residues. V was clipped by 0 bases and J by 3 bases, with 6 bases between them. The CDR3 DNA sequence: TGTGCCAGCAGCTTGGGACGATACACCGGGGAGCTGTTTTTT. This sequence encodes CASSLGRYTGELFF.

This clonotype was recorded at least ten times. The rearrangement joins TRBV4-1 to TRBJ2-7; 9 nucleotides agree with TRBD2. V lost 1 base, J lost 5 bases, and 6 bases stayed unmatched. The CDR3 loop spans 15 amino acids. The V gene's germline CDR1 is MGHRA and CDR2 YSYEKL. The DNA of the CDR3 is TGCGCCAGCAGCCAAGTAGCGGGGGATTCGGACGAGCAGTACTTC. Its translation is CASSQVAGDSDEQYF.

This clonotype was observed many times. DNA of the CDR3: TGTGCCAGCAGTACCTCACAGGGGTATCAGCCCCAGCATTTT. This sequence encodes CASSTSQGYQPQHF. This sequence joins TRBV27 and TRBJ1-5, with 7 bases that match TRBD1. The trim removed 5 bases at V and 5 bases at J, leaving 6 bases unmatched. This CDR3 comprises 14 residues. The germline V gene has CDR1 MNHEY and CDR2 SMNVEV (reference sequence).

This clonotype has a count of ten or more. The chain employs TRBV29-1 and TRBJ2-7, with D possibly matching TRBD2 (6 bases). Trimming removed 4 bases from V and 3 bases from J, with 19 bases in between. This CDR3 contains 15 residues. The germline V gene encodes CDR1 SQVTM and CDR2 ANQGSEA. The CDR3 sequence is CSVVPRGTENYEQYF. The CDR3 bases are TGCAGCGTTGTACCCCGGGGGACGGAGAACTACGAGCAGTACTTC.

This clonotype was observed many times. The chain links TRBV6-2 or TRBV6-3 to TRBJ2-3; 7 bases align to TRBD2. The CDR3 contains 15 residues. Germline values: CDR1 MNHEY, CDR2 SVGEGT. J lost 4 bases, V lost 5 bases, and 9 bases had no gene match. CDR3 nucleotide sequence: TGTGCCAGCAGTACCCTCACCACTAGCGCAGATACGCAGTATTTT. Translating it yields CASSTLTTSADTQYF.

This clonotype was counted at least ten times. The CDR3 region is CASSLMGREKLFF. The CDR3 nucleotides read TGTGCCAGCAGCTTAATGGGGAGAGAAAAACTGTTTTTT. The chain employs TRBV7-6 and TRBJ1-4, with unresolved D. Trimming stripped 2 bases from V and 8 bases from J, with 9 bases between. There are 13 residues in the CDR3. CDR1 and CDR2 from the germline V gene are SGHVS and FNYEAQ.

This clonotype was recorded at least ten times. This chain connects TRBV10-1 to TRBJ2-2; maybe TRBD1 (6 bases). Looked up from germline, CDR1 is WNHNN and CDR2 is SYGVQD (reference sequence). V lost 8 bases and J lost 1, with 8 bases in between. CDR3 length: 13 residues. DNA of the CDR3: TGCGCCAGCGGACAGCTGAACACCGGGGAGCTGTTTTTT. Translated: CASGQLNTGELFF.

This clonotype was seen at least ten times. The DNA for the CDR3 is TGTGCCAGCACCGGGACCGCCGTCAGCGATGAGCAGTTCTTC. As protein: CASTGTAVSDEQFF. J is TRBJ2-1 and V is TRBV6-2 or TRBV6-3, with D perhaps matching TRBD1 or TRBD2 (5 bases each). Looked up from germline, CDR1 is MNHEY and CDR2 is SVGEGT. Trimming stripped 7 bases from V and 8 bases from J, with 18 bases between. CDR3 length equals 14 residues.

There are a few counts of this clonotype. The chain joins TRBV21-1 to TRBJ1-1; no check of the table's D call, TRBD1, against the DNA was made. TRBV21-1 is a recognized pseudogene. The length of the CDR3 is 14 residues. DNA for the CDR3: TGTGCCAGCAGCATGGACAGGGCGGACACTGAAGCTTTCTTT. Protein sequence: CASSMDRADTEAFF.